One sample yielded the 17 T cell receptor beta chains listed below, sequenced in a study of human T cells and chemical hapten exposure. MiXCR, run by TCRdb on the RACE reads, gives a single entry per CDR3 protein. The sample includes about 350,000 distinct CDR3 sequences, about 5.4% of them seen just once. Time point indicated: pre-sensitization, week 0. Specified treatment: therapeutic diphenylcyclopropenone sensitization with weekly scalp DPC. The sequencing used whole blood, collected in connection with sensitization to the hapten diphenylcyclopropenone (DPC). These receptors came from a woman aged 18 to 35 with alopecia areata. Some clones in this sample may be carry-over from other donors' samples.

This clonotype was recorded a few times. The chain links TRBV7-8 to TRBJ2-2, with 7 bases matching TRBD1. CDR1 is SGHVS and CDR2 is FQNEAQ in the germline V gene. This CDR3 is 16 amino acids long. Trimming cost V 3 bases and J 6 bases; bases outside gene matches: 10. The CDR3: CASSFHRDRGAGELFF. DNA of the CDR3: TGTGCCAGCAGCTTCCACCGGGACAGAGGCGCCGGGGAGCTGTTTTTT. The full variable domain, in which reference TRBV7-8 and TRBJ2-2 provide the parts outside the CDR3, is GAGVSQSPRYKVAKRGQDVALRCDPISGHVSLFWYQQALGQGPEFLTYFQNEAQLDKSGLPSDRFFAERPEGSVSTLKIQRTQQEDSAVYLCASSFHRDRGAGELFFGEGSRLTVL.

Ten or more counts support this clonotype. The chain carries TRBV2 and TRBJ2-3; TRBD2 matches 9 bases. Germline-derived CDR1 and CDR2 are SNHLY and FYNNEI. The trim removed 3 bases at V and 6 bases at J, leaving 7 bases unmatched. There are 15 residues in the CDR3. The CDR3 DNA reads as TGTGCCAGCAGTGAGAGGCGGGGGGGCTGGGATACGCAGTATTTT. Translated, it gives CASSERRGGWDTQYF.

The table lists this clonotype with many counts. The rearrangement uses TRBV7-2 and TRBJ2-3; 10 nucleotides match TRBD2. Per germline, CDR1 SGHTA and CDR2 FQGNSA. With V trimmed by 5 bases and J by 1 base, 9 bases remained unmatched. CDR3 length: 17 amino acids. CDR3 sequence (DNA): TGTGCCAGCAGCAAGGGGGCTAGCGGGGGTGGCACAGATACGCAGTATTTT. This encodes CASSKGASGGGTDTQYF.

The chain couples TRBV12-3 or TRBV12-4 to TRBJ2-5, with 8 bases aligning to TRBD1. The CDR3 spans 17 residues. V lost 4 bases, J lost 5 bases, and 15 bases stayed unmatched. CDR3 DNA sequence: TGTGCCAGCAGTTCCCGCTCCGGGACAGGAGGCTCCGAGACCCAGTACTTC. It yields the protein CASSSRSGTGGSETQYF.

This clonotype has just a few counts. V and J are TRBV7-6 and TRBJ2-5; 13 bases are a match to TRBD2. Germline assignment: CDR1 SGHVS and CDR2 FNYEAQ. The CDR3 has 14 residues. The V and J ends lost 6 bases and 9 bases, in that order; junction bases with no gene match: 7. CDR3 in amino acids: CASRRTSGGLAQYF. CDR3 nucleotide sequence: TGTGCCAGCAGACGGACTAGCGGGGGTCTGGCCCAGTACTTC.

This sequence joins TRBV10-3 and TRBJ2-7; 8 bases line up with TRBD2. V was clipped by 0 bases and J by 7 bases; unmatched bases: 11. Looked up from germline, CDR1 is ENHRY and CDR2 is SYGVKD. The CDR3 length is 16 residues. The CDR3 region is CAISESESGGPEEQYF. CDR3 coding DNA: TGTGCCATCAGTGAGTCGGAGAGCGGGGGCCCTGAGGAGCAGTACTTC.

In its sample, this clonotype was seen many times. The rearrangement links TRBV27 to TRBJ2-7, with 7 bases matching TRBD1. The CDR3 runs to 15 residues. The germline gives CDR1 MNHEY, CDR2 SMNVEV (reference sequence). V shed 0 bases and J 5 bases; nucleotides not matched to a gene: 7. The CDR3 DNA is TGTGCCAGCAGTTTATCAGGGACAGCCCCTCACGAGCAGTACTTC. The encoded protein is CASSLSGTAPHEQYF.

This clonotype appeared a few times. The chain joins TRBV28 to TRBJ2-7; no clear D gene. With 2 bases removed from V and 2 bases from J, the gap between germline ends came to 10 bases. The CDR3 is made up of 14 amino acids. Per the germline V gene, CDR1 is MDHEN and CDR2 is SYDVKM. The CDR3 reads CASSLGSPAYEQYF. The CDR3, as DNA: TGTGCCAGCAGTTTAGGGTCTCCAGCCTACGAGCAGTACTTC.

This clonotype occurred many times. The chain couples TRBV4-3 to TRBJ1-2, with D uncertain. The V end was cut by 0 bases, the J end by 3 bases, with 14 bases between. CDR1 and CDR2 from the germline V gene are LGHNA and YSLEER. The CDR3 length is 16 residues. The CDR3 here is CASSQDGPGTYYGYTF. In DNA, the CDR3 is TGCGCCAGCAGCCAAGATGGTCCAGGAACCTACTATGGCTACACCTTC.

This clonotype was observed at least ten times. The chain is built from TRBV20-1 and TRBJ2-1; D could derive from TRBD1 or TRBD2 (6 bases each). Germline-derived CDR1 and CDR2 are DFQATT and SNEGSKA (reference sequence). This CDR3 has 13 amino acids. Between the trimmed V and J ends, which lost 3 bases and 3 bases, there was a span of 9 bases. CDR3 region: CSARGGNYNEQFF. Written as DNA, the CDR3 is TGCAGTGCTAGGGGGGGCAACTACAATGAGCAGTTCTTC.

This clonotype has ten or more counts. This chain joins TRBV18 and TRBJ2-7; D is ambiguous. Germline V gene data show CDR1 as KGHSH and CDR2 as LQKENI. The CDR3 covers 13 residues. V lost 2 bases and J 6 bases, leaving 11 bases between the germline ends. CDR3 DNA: TGTGCCAGCTCACCAATCAGAGAGGTCGAGCAGTACTTC. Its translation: CASSPIREVEQYF.

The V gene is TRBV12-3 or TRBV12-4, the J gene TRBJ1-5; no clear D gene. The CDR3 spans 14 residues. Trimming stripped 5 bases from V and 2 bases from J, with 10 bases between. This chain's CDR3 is CASSPKGGNQPQHF. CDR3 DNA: TGTGCCAGCAGTCCTAAAGGAGGCAATCAGCCCCAGCATTTT.

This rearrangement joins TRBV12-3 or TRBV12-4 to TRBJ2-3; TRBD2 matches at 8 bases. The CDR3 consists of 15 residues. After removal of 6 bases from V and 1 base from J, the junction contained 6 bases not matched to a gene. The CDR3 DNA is TGTGCCAGCAGGCTACGAGCGGGGGGCACAGATACGCAGTATTTT. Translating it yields CASRLRAGGTDTQYF.

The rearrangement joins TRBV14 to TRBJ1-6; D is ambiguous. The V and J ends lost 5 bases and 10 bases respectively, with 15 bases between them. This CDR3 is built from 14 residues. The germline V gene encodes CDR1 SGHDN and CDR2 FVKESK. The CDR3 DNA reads TGTGCCAGCAGCGCTCCGACGGACTACTCACCCCTCCACTTT. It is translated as CASSAPTDYSPLHF.

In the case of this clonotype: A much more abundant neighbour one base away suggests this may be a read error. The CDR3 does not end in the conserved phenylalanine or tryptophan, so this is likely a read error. The CDR3 reads CASSKGENYGYTI. The DNA for the CDR3 is TGTGCCAGCAGCAAAGGGGAGAACTATGGCTACACCATC. The V gene is TRBV6-7, the J gene TRBJ1-2; a possible D gene is TRBD1 (5 bases). TRBV6-7 is treated as an ORF (open reading frame) with a function not yet certain. The ends were cut back, 6 bases at V and 2 bases at J, with 10 bases in the middle. This CDR3 is 13 amino acids long.

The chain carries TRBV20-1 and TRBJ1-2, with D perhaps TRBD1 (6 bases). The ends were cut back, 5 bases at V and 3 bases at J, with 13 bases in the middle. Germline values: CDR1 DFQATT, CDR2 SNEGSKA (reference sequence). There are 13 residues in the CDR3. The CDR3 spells CSAPSGTHYGYTF. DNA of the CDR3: TGCAGTGCTCCTTCCGGGACACACTATGGCTACACCTTC.

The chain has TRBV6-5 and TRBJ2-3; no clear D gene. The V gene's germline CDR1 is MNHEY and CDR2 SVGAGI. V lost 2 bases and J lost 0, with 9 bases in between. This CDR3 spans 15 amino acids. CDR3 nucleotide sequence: TGTGCCAGCAGTTACGGGTTGAGCAGCACAGATACGCAGTATTTT. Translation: CASSYGLSSTDTQYF.